The rows below give T cell receptor beta chains drawn from one sample of a study of blood T cell repertoires in COVID-19. Sequencing was performed with immunoSEQ multiplex PCR; in TCRdb, only in-frame clones are kept and a portion is missing. The sample yields roughly 260,000 clones, roughly 86% seen once. The sample was peripheral blood. Every receptor here comes from a woman in her thirties with COVID-19, enrolled during active disease. CDR3s include the opening cysteine and the closing phenylalanine or tryptophan. A D gene is named only where the DNA matches it firmly. Size values are once, few and many counts, or a class for expanded clones, and some rows have none.

V gene	J gene	CDR3 length	clone size	D gene	CDR3 protein	CDR3 DNA
TRBV6-6	TRBJ2-1	12	NA	NA	CASSRTVNEQFF	TGTGCCAGCAGTCGGACAGTCAATGAGCAGTTCTTC
TRBV2	TRBJ2-2	15	NA	NA	CASSRGSTTTGELFF	TGTGCCAGCAGCCGCGGAAGCACCACTACCGGGGAGCTGTTTTTT
TRBV28	TRBJ1-2	13	NA	NA	CASRLGAHYGYTF	TGTGCCAGCAGATTGGGGGCCCACTATGGCTACACCTTC
TRBV4-1	TRBJ2-1	13	NA	TRBD2	CASSQVRGGEQFF	TGCGCCAGCAGCCAAGTTCGGGGGGGAGAGCAGTTCTTC
TRBV4-2	TRBJ2-1	16	NA	TRBD2	CASSQPSGKRFGEQFF	TGTGCCAGCAGCCAGCCTAGCGGGAAGAGGTTTGGTGAGCAGTTCTTC
TRBV19	TRBJ2-1	16	NA	TRBD1	CASSFRQGESYNEQFF	TGTGCCAGTAGTTTCCGACAGGGAGAATCCTACAATGAGCAGTTCTTC
TRBV28	TRBJ2-5	15	once	NA	CASSPRGGALETQYF	TGTGCCAGCAGCCCTCGGGGCGGGGCGTTAGAGACCCAGTACTTC
TRBV4-2	TRBJ2-7	14	NA	NA	CASSLTPGDYEQYF	TGTGCCAGCAGCCTAACCCCAGGGGACTACGAGCAGTACTTC
TRBV27	TRBJ1-1	14	NA	NA	CASSFGVVSTEAFF	TGTGCCAGCAGTTTCGGGGTAGTGAGCACTGAAGCTTTCTTT
TRBV7-9	TRBJ1-6	11	NA	NA	CASGRLSPLHF	TGTGCCAGCGGCAGGTTATCACCCCTCCACTTT
TRBV7-8	TRBJ2-5	14	NA	TRBD1	CASSLATGVETQYF	TGTGCCAGCAGCTTAGCAACAGGGGTAGAGACCCAGTACTTC
TRBV28	TRBJ2-7	14	NA	NA	CASTGGWATYEQYF	TGTGCCAGCACCGGCGGGTGGGCCACCTACGAGCAGTACTTC
TRBV19	TRBJ2-1	11	once	NA	CASSARGRQFF	TGTGCCAGTAGTGCCCGGGGGAGGCAGTTCTTC
TRBV7-7	TRBJ2-1	17	NA	TRBD2	CASSLRLPGLANNEQFF	TGTGCTAGCAGCTTACGACTACCGGGACTAGCGAACAATGAGCAGTTCTTC
TRBV29-1	TRBJ2-1	14	few	TRBD2	CSVVSGRAGNEQFF	TGCAGCGTTGTCAGTGGGAGGGCGGGGAATGAGCAGTTCTTC
TRBV28	TRBJ1-2	14	NA	NA	CASSLSHRNYGYTF	TGTGCCAGCAGTCTATCCCACAGGAACTATGGCTACACCTTC
TRBV6-1	TRBJ2-7	14	NA	NA	CASSELAGSYEQYF	TGTGCCAGCAGTGAATTGGCGGGATCCTACGAGCAGTACTTC
TRBV7-9	TRBJ1-1	14	NA	TRBD1	CASSMDRGYTEAFF	TGTGCCAGCAGCATGGACAGGGGGTACACTGAAGCTTTCTTT
TRBV9	TRBJ2-2	16	NA	NA	CASSDRQGRGAGELFF	TGTGCCAGCAGCGATAGACAGGGAAGGGGGGCCGGGGAGCTGTTTTTT
TRBV19	TRBJ2-7	13	once	TRBD1	CASSIDRGGEQYF	TGTGCCAGTAGTATCGACAGGGGTGGCGAGCAGTACTTC
TRBV24-1	TRBJ2-5	17	once	TRBD2	CATSDRTSGRPQETQYF	TGTGCCACCAGTGATCGTACTAGCGGGAGGCCCCAAGAGACCCAGTACTTC
TRBV9	TRBJ1-1	16	NA	TRBD1	CASNLGDRVGVTEAFF	TGTGCCAGCAACCTCGGAGACAGGGTTGGGGTCACTGAAGCTTTCTTT
TRBV27	TRBJ2-3	12	NA	NA	CASGNYKDTQYF	TGTGCCAGCGGCAACTATAAAGATACGCAGTATTTT
TRBV10-1	TRBJ1-2	12	NA	NA	CASSESEGGYTF	TGCGCCAGCAGTGAGTCGGAGGGGGGCTACACCTTC
TRBV27	TRBJ1-5	17	NA	TRBD1	CASSSGQGIYSNQPQHF	TGTGCCAGCAGTTCCGGACAGGGAATATATAGCAATCAGCCCCAGCATTTT
TRBV9	TRBJ1-2	13	few	NA	CASSGADGAGYTF	TGTGCCAGCAGCGGAGCCGACGGAGCTGGCTACACCTTC
TRBV10-3	TRBJ2-5	15	NA	TRBD1	CAISDGQGSRETQYF	TGTGCCATCAGTGATGGACAGGGTTCTCGAGAGACCCAGTACTTC
TRBV2	TRBJ2-1	14	NA	NA	CASSDGPPTDEQFF	TGTGCCAGCAGTGATGGTCCCCCAACAGATGAGCAGTTCTTC
TRBV2	TRBJ2-7	13	few	TRBD2	CATQTSGGYEQYF	TGTGCCACCCAGACTAGCGGGGGATACGAGCAGTACTTC
TRBV7-8	TRBJ1-1	15	NA	NA	CASSPRQVLNTEAFF	TGTGCCAGCAGCCCCCGACAGGTTTTGAACACTGAAGCTTTCTTT
TRBV5-6	TRBJ1-5	14	NA	NA	CASRSGHTNQPQHF	TGTGCCAGCAGGTCCGGACACACCAATCAGCCCCAGCATTTT